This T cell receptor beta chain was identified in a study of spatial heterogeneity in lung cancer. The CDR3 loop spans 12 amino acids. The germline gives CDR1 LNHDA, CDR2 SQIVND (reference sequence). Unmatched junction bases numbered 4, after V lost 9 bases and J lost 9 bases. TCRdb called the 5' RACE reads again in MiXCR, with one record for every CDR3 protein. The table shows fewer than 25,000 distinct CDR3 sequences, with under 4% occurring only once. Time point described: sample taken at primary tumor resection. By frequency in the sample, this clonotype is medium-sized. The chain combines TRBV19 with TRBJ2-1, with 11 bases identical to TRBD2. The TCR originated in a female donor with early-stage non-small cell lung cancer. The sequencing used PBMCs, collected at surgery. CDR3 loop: CASDLAGGEQFF. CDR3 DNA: TGTGCCAGCGACCTAGCGGGAGGTGAGCAGTTCTTC.